The sequence of this T cell receptor beta chain was determined in a study of memory CD8 T cells in hepatitis C reinfection. The CDR3 consists of 16 residues. Trimming pared 0 bases from V and 0 bases from J, leaving 13 bases between. Per the germline V gene, CDR1 is SGHRS and CDR2 is YFSETQ. Time point here: peak reinfection, 3 to 8 weeks after reinfection detection. Sorted cells were sequenced directly ex vivo without any in vitro expansion. Sequencing was performed with immunoSEQ multiplex PCR; in TCRdb, only in-frame clones are kept and a portion is missing. The sample includes roughly 43,000 clones, around 87% of them seen just once. In its sample, this clone was seen once.

The sample consisted of naive CD8+ T cells sorted from blood. The source of this sequence is a man between 18 and 35 years old with hepatitis C virus infection. The chain couples TRBV5-1 to TRBJ2-7; D gene ambiguous. CDR3 region: CASSLDPGTASYEQYF. For the CDR3, the DNA is TGCGCCAGCAGCTTGGACCCCGGTACAGCCTCCTACGAGCAGTACTTC.